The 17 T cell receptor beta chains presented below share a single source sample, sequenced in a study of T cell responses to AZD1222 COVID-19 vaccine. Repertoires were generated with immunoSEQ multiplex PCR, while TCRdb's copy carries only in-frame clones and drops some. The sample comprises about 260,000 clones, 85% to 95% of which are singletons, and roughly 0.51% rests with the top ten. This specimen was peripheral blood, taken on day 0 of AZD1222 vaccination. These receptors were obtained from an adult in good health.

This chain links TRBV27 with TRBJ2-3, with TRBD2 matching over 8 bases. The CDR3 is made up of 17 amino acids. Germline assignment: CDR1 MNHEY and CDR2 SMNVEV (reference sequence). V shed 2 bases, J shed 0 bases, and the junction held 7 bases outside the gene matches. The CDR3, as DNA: TGTGCCAGCAGTTTAATGGTAGCGGGGTTTAGCACAGATACGCAGTATTTT. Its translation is CASSLMVAGFSTDTQYF.

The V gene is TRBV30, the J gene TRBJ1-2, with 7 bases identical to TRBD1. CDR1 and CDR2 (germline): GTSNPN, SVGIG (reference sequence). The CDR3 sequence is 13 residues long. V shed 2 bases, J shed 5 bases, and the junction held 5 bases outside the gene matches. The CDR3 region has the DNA TGTGCCTGGAGTCCGGGACAGCAGTATGGCTACACCTTC. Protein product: CAWSPGQQYGYTF.

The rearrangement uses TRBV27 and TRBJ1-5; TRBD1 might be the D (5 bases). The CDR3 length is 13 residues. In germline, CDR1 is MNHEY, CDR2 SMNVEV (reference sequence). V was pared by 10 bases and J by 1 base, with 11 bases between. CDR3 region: CATSPGSNQPQHF. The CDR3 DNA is TGTGCCACCTCCCCAGGGAGCAATCAGCCCCAGCATTTT.

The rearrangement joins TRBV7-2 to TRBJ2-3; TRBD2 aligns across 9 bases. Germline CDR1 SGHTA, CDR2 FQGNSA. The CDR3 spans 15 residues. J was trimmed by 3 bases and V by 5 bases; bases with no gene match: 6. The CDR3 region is CASSPQTSGTDTQYF. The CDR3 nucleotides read TGTGCCAGCAGCCCCCAGACTAGCGGAACAGATACGCAGTATTTT.

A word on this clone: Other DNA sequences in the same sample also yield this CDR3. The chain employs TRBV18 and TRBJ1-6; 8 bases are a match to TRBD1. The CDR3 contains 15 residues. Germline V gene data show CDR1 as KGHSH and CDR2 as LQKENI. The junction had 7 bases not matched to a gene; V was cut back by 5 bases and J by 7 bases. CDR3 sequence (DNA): TGTGCCAGCTCAACCGGACAGGGAGGGAATTCACCCCTCCACTTT. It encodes CASSTGQGGNSPLHF.

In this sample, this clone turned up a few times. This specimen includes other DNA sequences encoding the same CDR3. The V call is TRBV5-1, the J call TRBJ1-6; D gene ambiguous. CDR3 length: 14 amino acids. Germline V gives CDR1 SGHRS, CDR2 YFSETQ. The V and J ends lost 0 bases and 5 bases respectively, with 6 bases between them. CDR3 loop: CASSLAGDNSPLHF. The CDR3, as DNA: TGCGCCAGCAGCTTGGCCGGGGATAATTCACCCCTCCACTTT.

CDR3 nucleotides: TGTGCCAGCCGGGACAGGGAGGTCTCACCCCTCCACTTT. It yields the protein CASRDREVSPLHF. The chain joins TRBV2 to TRBJ1-6; TRBD1 matches at 9 bases. The CDR3 sequence is 13 residues long. Germline loops: CDR1 SNHLY, CDR2 FYNNEI. V gave up 8 bases and J gave up 10 bases; unmatched junction bases: 6.

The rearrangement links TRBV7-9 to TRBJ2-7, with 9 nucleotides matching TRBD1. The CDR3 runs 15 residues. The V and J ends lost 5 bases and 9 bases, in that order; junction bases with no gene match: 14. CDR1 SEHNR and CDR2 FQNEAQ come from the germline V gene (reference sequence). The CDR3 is CASSGPGQGNTGQYF. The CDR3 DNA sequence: TGTGCCAGCAGCGGACCGGGACAGGGCAATACCGGGCAGTACTTC. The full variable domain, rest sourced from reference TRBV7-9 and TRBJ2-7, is DTGVSQNPRHKITKRGQNVTFRCDPISEHNRLYWYRQTLGQGPEFLTYFQNEAQLEKSRLLSDRFSAERPKGSFSTLEIQRTEQGDSAMYLCASSGPGQGNTGQYFGPGTRLTVT.

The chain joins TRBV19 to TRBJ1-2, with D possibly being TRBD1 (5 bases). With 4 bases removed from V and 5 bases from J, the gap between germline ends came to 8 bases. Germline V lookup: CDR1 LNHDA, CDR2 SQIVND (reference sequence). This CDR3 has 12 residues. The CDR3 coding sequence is TGTGCCAGTAGTAGAGGGGCTTATGGCTACACCTTC. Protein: CASSRGAYGYTF.

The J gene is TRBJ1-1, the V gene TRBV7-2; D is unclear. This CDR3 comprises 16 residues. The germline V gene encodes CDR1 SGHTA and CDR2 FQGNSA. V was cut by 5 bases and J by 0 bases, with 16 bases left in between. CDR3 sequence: CASSARLGTVNTEAFF. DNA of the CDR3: TGTGCCAGCAGCGCCAGGTTGGGCACAGTGAACACTGAAGCTTTCTTT.

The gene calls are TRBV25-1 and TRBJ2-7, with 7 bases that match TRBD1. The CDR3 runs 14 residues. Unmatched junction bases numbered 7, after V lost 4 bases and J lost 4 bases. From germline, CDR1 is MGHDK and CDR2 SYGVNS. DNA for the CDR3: TGTGCCAGCAGTGTTGACAGGGCCACTTACGAGCAGTACTTC. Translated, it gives CASSVDRATYEQYF.

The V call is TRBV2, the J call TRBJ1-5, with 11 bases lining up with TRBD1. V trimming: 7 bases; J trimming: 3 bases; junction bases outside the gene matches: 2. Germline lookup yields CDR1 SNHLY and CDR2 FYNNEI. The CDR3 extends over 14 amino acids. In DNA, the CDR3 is TGTGCCAGCACGGGACAGGGGGTCAATCAGCCCCAGCATTTT. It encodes CASTGQGVNQPQHF.

CDR3 coding DNA: TGTGCCAGCAGCTTCGGGACGGGAGTTGAGGAGCAGTACTTC. Translation: CASSFGTGVEEQYF. The chain combines TRBV5-6 with TRBJ2-7; a possible D gene is TRBD2 (6 bases). V dropped 2 bases and J dropped 7 bases, with 16 bases sitting between them. The CDR3 contains 14 residues. Germline V gene lookup returns CDR1 SGHDT and CDR2 YYEEEE.

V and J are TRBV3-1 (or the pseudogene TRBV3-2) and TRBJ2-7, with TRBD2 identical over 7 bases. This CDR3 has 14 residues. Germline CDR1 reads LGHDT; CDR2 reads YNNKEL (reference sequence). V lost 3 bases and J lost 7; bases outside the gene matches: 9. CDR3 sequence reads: CASSQGAGSQEQYF. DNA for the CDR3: TGTGCCAGCAGCCAGGGAGCGGGGTCTCAAGAGCAGTACTTC.

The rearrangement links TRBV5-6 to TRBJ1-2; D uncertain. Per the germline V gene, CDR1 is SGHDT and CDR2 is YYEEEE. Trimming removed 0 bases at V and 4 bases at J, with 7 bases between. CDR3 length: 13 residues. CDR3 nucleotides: TGTGCCAGCAGCTTGGACACCCTCTATGGCTACACCTTC. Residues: CASSLDTLYGYTF.

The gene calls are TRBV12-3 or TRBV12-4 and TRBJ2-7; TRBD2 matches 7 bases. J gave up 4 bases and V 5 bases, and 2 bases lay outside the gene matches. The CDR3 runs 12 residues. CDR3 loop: CASSGGGYEQYF. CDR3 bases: TGTGCCAGCAGTGGGGGGGGATACGAGCAGTACTTC.

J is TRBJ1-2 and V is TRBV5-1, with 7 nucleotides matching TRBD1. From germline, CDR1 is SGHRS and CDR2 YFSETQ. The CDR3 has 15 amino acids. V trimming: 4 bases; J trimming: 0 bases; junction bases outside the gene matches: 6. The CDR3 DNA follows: TGCGCCAGCAGCGGGACAGACCCAGCTAACTATGGCTACACCTTC. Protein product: CASSGTDPANYGYTF.